This passage covers 29 T cell receptor beta chains from one sample sequenced in a study of blood T cell repertoires in COVID-19. The data were produced by immunoSEQ multiplex PCR, yet TCRdb's version contains in-frame clones alone and is incomplete. Of just over 150,000 clones listed, roughly 82% are singletons. Sequenced input: peripheral blood. The origin of the receptors is a woman between 40 and 50 years old with COVID-19, enrolled during active disease.

The chain joins TRBV11-2 to TRBJ1-2; D remains unclear. This CDR3 has 13 residues. Trimming cost V 3 bases and J 2 bases, with 7 bases left between them. The germline CDR1 and CDR2 sequences are SGHAT and FQNNGV. CDR3 DNA sequence: TGTGCCAGCAGCTTCATCGGGAACTATGGCTACACCTTC. This gives the protein CASSFIGNYGYTF.

Many counts were recorded for this clone. The chain employs TRBV10-1 and TRBJ2-1, with no clear D. This CDR3 has 12 amino acids. The V end lost 2 bases, the J end lost 8 bases, and 7 bases lay between the germline ends. Germline V gene data show CDR1 as WNHNN and CDR2 as SYGVQD (reference sequence). CDR3 bases: TGCGCCAGCAGTGAGGGGCCGGATGAGCAGTTCTTC. Amino acid sequence: CASSEGPDEQFF.

This chain joins TRBV19 and TRBJ1-2; the match to TRBD1 covers 7 bases. Germline CDR1 LNHDA, CDR2 SQIVND (reference sequence). V shed 5 bases, J shed 5 bases, and the junction held 5 bases outside the gene matches. The CDR3 loop spans 13 amino acids. CDR3 sequence: CASSPDRVYGYTF. The CDR3 coding sequence is TGTGCCAGTAGTCCCGACAGGGTTTATGGCTACACCTTC.

CDR3 in DNA: TGTGCCAGTAGTATAGGTGAGGGTCGTCAGCCCCAGCATTTT. Protein sequence: CASSIGEGRQPQHF. The chain employs TRBV19 and TRBJ1-5; D remains unclear. The V end lost 1 base, the J end lost 6 bases, and 10 bases lay between the germline ends. The CDR3 runs to 14 residues. CDR1 is LNHDA and CDR2 is SQIVND in the germline V gene (reference sequence).

This sequence joins TRBV29-1 and TRBJ2-5; TRBD2 aligns across 7 bases. The germline CDR1 and CDR2 sequences are SQVTM and ANQGSEA. V gave up 6 bases and J gave up 5 bases; unmatched junction bases: 9. This CDR3 has 13 amino acids. For the CDR3, the DNA is TGCAGCGTACTTGGGGGGGGTCCGGAGACCCAGTACTTC. It specifies CSVLGGGPETQYF.

The chain has TRBV3-1 (or the pseudogene TRBV3-2) and TRBJ1-3; TRBD1 matches 7 bases. The CDR3 runs to 17 residues. Per germline, CDR1 LGHDT and CDR2 YNNKEL (reference sequence). After removal of 6 bases from V and 2 bases from J, the junction contained 13 bases not matched to a gene. CDR3 DNA sequence: TGTGCCAGCAGGGACGGGGGAACAGGGGCTGCTGGAAACACCATATATTTT. Its protein product is CASRDGGTGAAGNTIYF.

This rearrangement joins TRBV18 to TRBJ2-3; unclear D gene. The ends were cut back, 3 bases at V and 0 bases at J, with 4 bases in the middle. The CDR3 extends over 13 amino acids. Germline loops: CDR1 KGHSH, CDR2 LQKENI. The CDR3 DNA is TGTGCCAGCTCACCCTCTAGCACAGATACGCAGTATTTT. Encoded protein: CASSPSSTDTQYF. Looking up the rest from reference TRBV18 and TRBJ2-3 gives the full variable domain: NAGVMQNPRHLVRRRGQEARLRCSPMKGHSHVYWYRQLPEEGLKFMVYLQKENIIDESGMPKERFSAEFPKEGPSILRIQQVVRGDSAAYFCASSPSSTDTQYFGPGTRLTVL.

This rearrangement joins TRBV10-1 to TRBJ2-3, with D possibly matching TRBD2 (7 bases). Between the trimmed V and J ends, which lost 2 bases and 1 base, there was a span of 13 bases. The CDR3 extends over 16 amino acids. The germline CDR1 and CDR2 sequences are WNHNN and SYGVQD (reference sequence). DNA for the CDR3: TGCGCCAGCAGTGAGCAGGGGAGGGGGGGCACAGATACGCAGTATTTT. Protein: CASSEQGRGGTDTQYF.

The chain joins TRBV14 to TRBJ2-1, with 15 bases aligning to TRBD2. Germline V gene sequence: CDR1 SGHDN, CDR2 FVKESK. J was trimmed by 0 bases and V by 5 bases; bases with no gene match: 2. CDR3 length: 17 residues. The CDR3 sequence: CASSGTSGGYSYNEQFF. The CDR3 DNA reads as TGTGCCAGCAGCGGGACTAGCGGGGGGTACTCCTACAATGAGCAGTTCTTC.

The rearrangement links TRBV5-1 to TRBJ1-1; D might be TRBD1 (6 bases). V lost 0 bases to trimming and J lost 9 bases, with 12 bases between them. The CDR3 contains 13 residues. The germline CDR1 and CDR2 sequences are SGHRS and YFSETQ. The DNA of the CDR3 is TGCGCCAGCAGCTTGGACAGGGCATTTAAAGCTTTCTTT. This codes for CASSLDRAFKAFF.

The chain uses TRBV7-8 and TRBJ1-5; TRBD1 is a possible D gene (5 bases). The germline V gene encodes CDR1 SGHVS and CDR2 FQNEAQ. V was pared by 1 base and J by 10 bases, with 20 bases between. The CDR3 consists of 16 residues. The CDR3 DNA reads TGTGCCAGCAGCTTAGGGGTTCGGGGGGAGGAAGGTCCCCAGCATTTT. Translation: CASSLGVRGEEGPQHF.

The chain has TRBV18 and TRBJ2-1, with 8 bases identical to TRBD1. The CDR3 totals 15 residues. The V and J ends lost 7 bases and 9 bases, in that order; junction bases with no gene match: 14. CDR1 is KGHSH, CDR2 LQKENI, per germline. In DNA form, the CDR3 reads TGTGCCAGCTTCTCCGTGGGACAGGCTACCGGTGAGCAGTTCTTC. Protein sequence: CASFSVGQATGEQFF.

In DNA, the CDR3 is TGTGCCAGTGGGGGCAGTGGCCAGGGCGACTCTGGAAACACCATATATTTT. It codes for CASGGSGQGDSGNTIYF. This sequence joins TRBV19 and TRBJ1-3; possible D gene TRBD1, 6 bases. Germline V CDR1 and CDR2: LNHDA, SQIVND (reference sequence). The CDR3 sequence is 17 residues long. V was pared by 8 bases and J by 0 bases, with 20 bases between.

V and J are TRBV28 and TRBJ1-5; no reliable D call. Germline CDR1 reads MDHEN; CDR2 reads SYDVKM. Trimming took 8 bases from V and 8 from J, leaving 13 bases between them. The CDR3 loop spans 12 amino acids. CDR3 DNA sequence: TGTGCCAGCTCAACCGGGATTGAGCCCCAGCATTTT. Translated, it gives CASSTGIEPQHF.

The chain has TRBV19 and TRBJ2-7; TRBD2 aligns across 10 bases. From germline, CDR1 is LNHDA and CDR2 SQIVND (reference sequence). The CDR3 covers 15 residues. The V gene end was trimmed by 7 bases and the J gene end by 7 bases; junction bases not matched to a gene: 13. The CDR3 loop reads CASNRESGRACEQYF. CDR3 DNA sequence: TGTGCCAGTAACAGAGAAAGCGGGAGGGCCTGTGAGCAGTACTTC.

The chain links TRBV7-8 to TRBJ2-1; tentatively, D is TRBD1 (6 bases). This CDR3 has 16 residues. The V gene lost 5 bases and the J gene lost 1 base, with 15 bases spanning the gap. CDR1 and CDR2 (germline): SGHVS, FQNEAQ. CDR3 DNA sequence: TGTGCCAGCAGCACGTCACTCAGGGGATCCTACAATGAGCAGTTCTTC. Protein: CASSTSLRGSYNEQFF.

The rearrangement uses TRBV30 and TRBJ2-5; maybe TRBD2 (6 bases). The CDR3 runs 13 residues. V shed 0 bases and J shed 6 bases, with 11 bases lying between them. Per the germline V gene, CDR1 is GTSNPN and CDR2 is SVGIG (reference sequence). CDR3 sequence reads: CAWSVSGWKTQYF. In DNA form, the CDR3 reads TGTGCCTGGAGTGTCAGCGGGTGGAAGACCCAGTACTTC. Supplemented by reference TRBV30 and TRBJ2-5, the full variable domain reads SQTIHQWPATLVQPVGSPLSLECTVEGTSNPNLYWYRQAAGRGLQLLFYSVGIGQISSEVPQNLSASRPQDRQFILSSKKLLLSDSGFYLCAWSVSGWKTQYFGPGTRLLVL.

V is TRBV27 and J is TRBJ2-1, with TRBD2 matching 13 bases. CDR3 length equals 17 residues. Per germline, CDR1 MNHEY and CDR2 SMNVEV (reference sequence). V was pared by 2 bases and J by 12 bases, with 13 bases of the junction left unmatched. The CDR3 DNA is TGTGCCAGCAGTTTAAGGACTAGCGGGAGAGGGAGGTGGAGGCAGTTCTTC. Encoded protein: CASSLRTSGRGRWRQFF.

This clone appeared a single time. The CDR3 loop reads CASSRVGRSNTEAFF. The CDR3, as DNA: TGTGCCAGCAGTCGAGTAGGGAGGTCGAACACTGAAGCTTTCTTT. The chain links TRBV27 to TRBJ1-1; D unresolved. Germline assignment: CDR1 MNHEY and CDR2 SMNVEV (reference sequence). V lost 5 bases, J lost 1 base, and 14 bases lay in between. The CDR3 extends over 15 amino acids.

J is TRBJ2-1 and V is TRBV27, with D possibly being TRBD2 (6 bases). Per the germline V gene, CDR1 is MNHEY and CDR2 is SMNVEV (reference sequence). Trimming took off 0 bases at V and 0 bases at J, with 12 bases between the two ends. CDR3 size: 17 residues. The CDR3 DNA reads TGTGCCAGCAGTTTATCGAAGCGGGTTTCCTCCTACAATGAGCAGTTCTTC. Its translation is CASSLSKRVSSYNEQFF.

The rearrangement links TRBV30 to TRBJ2-7; the match to TRBD1 covers 9 bases. V lost 7 bases, J lost 6 bases, and 7 bases stayed unmatched. The CDR3 covers 12 residues. Germline-derived CDR1 and CDR2 are GTSNPN and SVGIG (reference sequence). CDR3 amino acids: CAFRDRDAEQYV. The CDR3 region has the DNA TGTGCCTTCCGGGACAGGGATGCCGAGCAGTACGTC.

This chain connects TRBV18 to TRBJ2-1; 7 nucleotides match TRBD1. The CDR3 covers 16 residues. Germline V gene sequence: CDR1 KGHSH, CDR2 LQKENI. J was trimmed by 0 bases and V by 3 bases; bases with no gene match: 5. CDR3 sequence (DNA): TGTGCCAGCTCACCTACGGACAGGAGCTCCTACAATGAGCAGTTCTTC. Translation: CASSPTDRSSYNEQFF.

The chain employs TRBV25-1 and TRBJ1-1, with D hard to call. Germline V gives CDR1 MGHDK, CDR2 SYGVNS. This CDR3 region has 12 residues. Trimming left V 5 bases short and J 5 bases short, with 9 bases between. The DNA of the CDR3 is TGTGCCAGCAGTCTGTCAGGTACTGAAGCTTTCTTT. It is translated as CASSLSGTEAFF. Variable domain in full (rest from reference TRBV25-1 and TRBJ1-1): EADIYQTPRYLVIGTGKKITLECSQTMGHDKMYWYQQDPGMELHLIHYSYGVNSTEKGDLSSESTVSRIRTEHFPLTLESARPSHTSQYLCASSLSGTEAFFGQGTRLTVV.

This chain uses TRBV18 with TRBJ1-5; D is undetermined. V lost 3 bases and J 4 bases, leaving 16 bases between the germline ends. The CDR3 runs 16 residues. Germline CDR1 is KGHSH and CDR2 is LQKENI. CDR3 DNA: TGTGCCAGCTCACCTAACGAGGGCTCACGGAATCAGCCCCAGCATTTT. It codes for CASSPNEGSRNQPQHF.

V and J are TRBV15 and TRBJ1-1, with D tentatively TRBD1 (6 bases). V dropped 0 bases and J dropped 0 bases, with 11 bases sitting between them. The CDR3 runs 16 residues. From germline, CDR1 is LNHNV and CDR2 YYDKDF (reference sequence). The CDR3, as DNA: TGTGCCACCAGCAGAGATCCAGGGGTATTGAACACTGAAGCTTTCTTT. Translated: CATSRDPGVLNTEAFF.

The chain combines TRBV28 with TRBJ2-7; 8 bases are shared with TRBD1. After removal of 3 bases from V and 3 bases from J, the junction contained 7 bases not matched to a gene. Per the germline V gene, CDR1 is MDHEN and CDR2 is SYDVKM. The length of the CDR3 is 15 residues. The CDR3: CASSFIGTGLYEQYF. In DNA form, the CDR3 reads TGTGCCAGCAGTTTCATCGGGACAGGACTCTACGAGCAGTACTTC. Supplemented by reference TRBV28 and TRBJ2-7, the full variable domain reads DVKVTQSSRYLVKRTGEKVFLECVQDMDHENMFWYRQDPGLGLRLIYFSYDVKMKEKGDIPEGYSVSREKKERFSLILESASTNQTSMYLCASSFIGTGLYEQYFGPGTRLTVT.

The V and J genes are TRBV9 and TRBJ2-2, with 12 bases matching TRBD2. CDR3 length: 15 amino acids. V dropped 3 bases and J dropped 4; count of bases not matched to a gene: 1. Germline values: CDR1 SGDLS, CDR2 YYNGEE. The CDR3 here is CASSGLAGVTGELFF. As DNA, the CDR3 is TGTGCCAGCAGCGGACTAGCGGGAGTCACCGGGGAGCTGTTTTTT.

Of note for this clone: Different DNA sequences within this sample yield the same CDR3. The chain carries TRBV3-1 (or the pseudogene TRBV3-2) and TRBJ2-2; no reliable D call. Trimming took 1 base from V and 0 from J, leaving 9 bases between them. The CDR3 spans 16 residues. CDR1 is LGHDT and CDR2 is YNNKEL in the germline V gene (reference sequence). The CDR3 region has the DNA TGTGCCAGCAGCCAAGGCAGATCCTCGAACACCGGGGAGCTGTTTTTT. Protein: CASSQGRSSNTGELFF.

The chain uses TRBV27 and TRBJ2-5; D is ambiguous. The germline V gene encodes CDR1 MNHEY and CDR2 SMNVEV (reference sequence). Trimming shortened V by 0 bases and J by 1 base, and 9 bases separated the two germline ends. The CDR3 extends over 15 amino acids. Written as DNA, the CDR3 is TGTGCCAGCAGTTTATCCTCCGTGGCCCAAGAGACCCAGTACTTC. As protein: CASSLSSVAQETQYF.